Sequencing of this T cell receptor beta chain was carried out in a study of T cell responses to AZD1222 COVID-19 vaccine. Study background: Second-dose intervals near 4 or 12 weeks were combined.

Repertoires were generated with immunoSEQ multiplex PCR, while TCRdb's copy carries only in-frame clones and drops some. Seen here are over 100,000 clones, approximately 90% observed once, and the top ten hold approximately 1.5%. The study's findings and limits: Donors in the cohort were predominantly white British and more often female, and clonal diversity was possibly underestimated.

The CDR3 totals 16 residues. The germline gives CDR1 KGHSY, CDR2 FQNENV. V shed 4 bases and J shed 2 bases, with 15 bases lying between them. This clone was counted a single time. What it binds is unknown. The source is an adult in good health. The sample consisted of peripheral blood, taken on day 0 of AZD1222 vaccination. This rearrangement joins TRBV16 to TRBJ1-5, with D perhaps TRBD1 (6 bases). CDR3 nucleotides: TGTGCCAGCAGCCCAACAGGGATGTGGGGCAATCAGCCCCAGCATTTT. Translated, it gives CASSPTGMWGNQPQHF.